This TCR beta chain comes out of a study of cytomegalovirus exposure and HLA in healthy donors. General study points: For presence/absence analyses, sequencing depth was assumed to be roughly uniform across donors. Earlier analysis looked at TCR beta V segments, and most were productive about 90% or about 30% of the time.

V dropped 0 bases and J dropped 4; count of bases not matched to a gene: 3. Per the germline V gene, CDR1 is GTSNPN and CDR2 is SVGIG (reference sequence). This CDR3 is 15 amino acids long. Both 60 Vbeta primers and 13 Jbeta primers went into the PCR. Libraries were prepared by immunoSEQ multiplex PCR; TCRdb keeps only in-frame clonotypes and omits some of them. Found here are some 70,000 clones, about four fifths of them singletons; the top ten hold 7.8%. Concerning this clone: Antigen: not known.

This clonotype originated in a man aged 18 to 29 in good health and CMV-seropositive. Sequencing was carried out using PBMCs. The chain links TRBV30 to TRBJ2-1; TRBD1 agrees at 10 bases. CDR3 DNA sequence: TGTGCCTGGAGTGTGGGGACAGGGGTATACAATGAGCAGTTCTTC. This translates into CAWSVGTGVYNEQFF.